A selection of T cell receptor beta chains follows, all from one sample in a study of early T cells in non-severe SARS-CoV-2 infection. TCRdb itself ran the 5' RACE reads through MiXCR, one entry per CDR3 protein. The sample has 54,000 or so distinct CDR3 sequences, about 12% seen once. The sequenced sample was whole blood. Receptors originate from an adult who was a healthcare worker with PCR-confirmed SARS-CoV-2 infection or an uninfected control (not recorded which). The CDR3 runs from the conserved cysteine through the conserved F or W. The D gene is left open where the match is weak. Clone size is shown for a subset of rows, as once, few, many or a class of expanded clone.

clone size,V gene,J gene,D gene,CDR3 DNA,CDR3 protein
-,TRBV30,TRBJ2-7,-,TGTGCCTGGGTCTCAGGACGGTTTGCCTCCTACGAGCAGTACTTC,CAWVSGRFASYEQYF
-,TRBV29-1,TRBJ1-2,-,TGCAGCGTGTGGACGAACCTCAACTATGGCTACACCTTC,CSVWTNLNYGYTF
few,TRBV18,TRBJ2-7,-,TGTGCCAGCTCACCGGGGGCGCCTACCTACGAGCAGTACTTC,CASSPGAPTYEQYF
many,TRBV5-8,TRBJ1-3,-,TGTGCCAGCAGCCGTGGAAACACCATATATTTT,CASSRGNTIYF
many,TRBV7-9,TRBJ2-3,-,TGTGCCAGCAGCTTAGCGCGGGCTAGCGGCACAGATACGCAGTATTTT,CASSLARASGTDTQYF
few,TRBV10-3,TRBJ1-1,-,TGTGCCATCAGTGAAGGGGGGGACACTGAAGCTTTCTTT,CAISEGGDTEAFF
-,TRBV7-9,TRBJ1-5,-,TGTGCCAGCAGCTTCGGGACTAGCAATCAGCCCCAGCATTTT,CASSFGTSNQPQHF
many,TRBV18,TRBJ2-5,-,TGTGCCAGCTCACCGCAGGGGACACAAGAGACCCAGTACTTC,CASSPQGTQETQYF
few,TRBV29-1,TRBJ2-7,TRBD1,TGCAGCGCCGGGACAGACCTTACCTACGAGCAGTACTTC,CSAGTDLTYEQYF
-,TRBV20-1,TRBJ2-1,-,TGCAGTGCTCTGGACCACAATGAGCAGTTCTTC,CSALDHNEQFF
-,TRBV5-1,TRBJ2-1,-,TGCGCCAGCAGCTTGTTTGATCCAGGACCTACTGGGTATGAGCAGTTCTTC,CASSLFDPGPTGYEQFF
many,TRBV7-2,TRBJ1-5,-,TGTGCCAGCAGCTTGACAGGCCTTCAGCCCCAGCATTTT,CASSLTGLQPQHF
few,TRBV12-3/TRBV12-4,TRBJ2-1,TRBD2,TGTGCCAGCACCCTAGCGGGTGAGCAGTTCTTC,CASTLAGEQFF
many,TRBV29-1,TRBJ2-5,-,TGCAGCGTTGGGGAGACCCAGTACTTC,CSVGETQYF
few,TRBV7-9,TRBJ1-1,-,TGTGCCAGCAGCCAGATGGGGGAAGGAACTGAAGCTTTCTTT,CASSQMGEGTEAFF
many,TRBV20-1,TRBJ1-1,-,TGCAGTGCTCCTGGAGGGCTCCTGAACACTGAAGCTTTCTTT,CSAPGGLLNTEAFF
many,TRBV10-3,TRBJ2-1,-,TGTGCCATCTCTTGGGCCACAGCTTACAATGAGCAGTTCTTC,CAISWATAYNEQFF
many,TRBV19,TRBJ2-1,-,TGTGCCAGTAGTATAGCGGAAACCTACAATGAGCAGTTCTTC,CASSIAETYNEQFF
-,TRBV29-1,TRBJ2-3,-,TGCAGCGTTGCCAGCACAGATACGCAGTATTTT,CSVASTDTQYF
-,TRBV5-1,TRBJ2-7,TRBD1,TGCGCCAGCAGCCCGGGACAGGGGATTACCGGCGAGCAGTACTTC,CASSPGQGITGEQYF
-,TRBV28,TRBJ2-1,-,TGTGCCAGCTTAGACAGTGCCTCCTACAATGAGCAGTTCTTC,CASLDSASYNEQFF
many,TRBV20-1,TRBJ2-3,-,TGCAGTGCTAGAGACTCGGGCAGAAGCACAGATACGCAGTATTTT,CSARDSGRSTDTQYF
-,TRBV10-3,TRBJ2-1,TRBD2,TGTGCCATCTCCTCCCGAGAAGCGGGGAACAATGAGCAGTTCTTC,CAISSREAGNNEQFF
few,TRBV20-1,TRBJ2-7,-,TGCAGTGCTAGGGCTAGCGCATACCTCTCCTACGAGCAGTACTTC,CSARASAYLSYEQYF
many,TRBV6-6,TRBJ2-7,-,TGTGCCAGCAGTTCGCCCGGCTTCACTTACGAGCAGTACTTC,CASSSPGFTYEQYF
-,TRBV12-3/TRBV12-4,TRBJ1-6,TRBD1,TGTGCCAGCAGTGGAGGGGGCTCGGTCGGTTCACCCCTCCACTTT,CASSGGGSVGSPLHF
few,TRBV10-1,TRBJ1-1,TRBD1,TGCGCCAGCAGCCTCGGACAGGGGACCACTGAAGCTTTCTTT,CASSLGQGTTEAFF
-,TRBV7-2,TRBJ1-1,TRBD1,TGTGCCAGCAGCCCCCGACAGGGCCTGAACACTGAAGCTTTCTTT,CASSPRQGLNTEAFF
few,TRBV7-2,TRBJ2-3,-,TGTGCCAGCAGCTCGCAGGGGTCCAGCACAGATACGCAGTATTTT,CASSSQGSSTDTQYF
many,TRBV2,TRBJ1-4,-,TGTGCCAGCAGTCCGACAGTCACATCAACTAATGAAAAACTGTTTTTT,CASSPTVTSTNEKLFF
-,TRBV29-1,TRBJ1-1,TRBD1,TGCAGCGTTAACGCGGGACAGCTATTGAACACTGAAGCTTTCTTT,CSVNAGQLLNTEAFF
-,TRBV28,TRBJ1-6,TRBD1,TGTGCCAGCAGTTACAGGGGTTACTCACCCCTCCACTTT,CASSYRGYSPLHF
few,TRBV20-1,TRBJ2-7,-,TGCAGTGCTAGCTCAACAGGAACCTACGAGCAGTACTTC,CSASSTGTYEQYF
-,TRBV29-1,TRBJ2-7,-,TGCAGCGTTGCGCGGTCCTACGAGCAGTACTTC,CSVARSYEQYF
many,TRBV12-3/TRBV12-4,TRBJ2-7,TRBD1,TGTGCCAGCAGGATGACAGGGACCGAGCAGTACTTC,CASRMTGTEQYF
few,TRBV6-6,TRBJ1-5,-,TGTGCCAGCAGTTACCGGACACTCCAGCATTTT,CASSYRTLQHF
many,TRBV20-1,TRBJ1-2,-,TGCAGTGCTAGAAGGGAGGGGAATCTCTATGGCTACACCTTC,CSARREGNLYGYTF
few,TRBV28,TRBJ2-5,-,TGTGCCAGCAGTGGGACCCCCCGGGAGGAGACCCAGTACTTC,CASSGTPREETQYF
many,TRBV7-9,TRBJ2-3,TRBD2,TGTGCCAGCAGCACGGCCCAGACTAGCGGCTACGCCTCCACAGATACGCAGTATTTT,CASSTAQTSGYASTDTQYF
many,TRBV7-8,TRBJ1-3,TRBD1,TGTGCCAGCAGCTTTGACAGGGGGCATGGAAACACCATATATTTT,CASSFDRGHGNTIYF
few,TRBV6-5,TRBJ2-1,-,TGTGCCAGCAGTTACATAAAGGGGAATGAGCAGTTCTTC,CASSYIKGNEQFF
-,TRBV7-8,TRBJ2-2,-,TGTGCCAGCAGCTTAGTTATGGGGTCCGGGGAGCTGTTTTTT,CASSLVMGSGELFF
few,TRBV6-2/TRBV6-3,TRBJ2-7,TRBD1,TGTGCCAGCAGTGAGGACAGGATCGGGCAGTACTTC,CASSEDRIGQYF
many,TRBV6-2/TRBV6-3,TRBJ2-3,-,TGTGCCAGCAGTTACGCTACTTCCAGCCGGGATACGCAGTATTTT,CASSYATSSRDTQYF
many,TRBV4-2,TRBJ2-7,-,TGTGCCAGCAGCCTCCAACTAGAGTCCGAGCAGTACTTC,CASSLQLESEQYF
once,TRBV6-6,TRBJ1-3,-,TGTGCCAGCAGTCAATCGGGACCTGGCTCTGGAAACACCATATATTTT,CASSQSGPGSGNTIYF
many,TRBV29-1,TRBJ2-5,-,TGCAGCTTCATAAGGGGGGGAGAGACCCAGTACTTC,CSFIRGGETQYF
few,TRBV11-2,TRBJ1-5,TRBD1,TGTGCCAGCAGTCAGTCCACAGGGGAAGACTGGCCCCAGCATTTT,CASSQSTGEDWPQHF
-,TRBV5-5,TRBJ2-3,TRBD2,TGTGCCAGCAGCTTGCGGCGGGAGCTAGGAGATACGCAGTATTTT,CASSLRRELGDTQYF
-,TRBV7-9,TRBJ1-1,TRBD1,TGTGCCAGCAGTACCGGGACAGGGACCTCGGCTTTCTTT,CASSTGTGTSAFF
-,TRBV6-6,TRBJ1-1,TRBD1,TGTGCCAGCAGTTACATAACAGGGGACACTGAAGCTTTCTTT,CASSYITGDTEAFF
-,TRBV3-1,TRBJ2-7,-,TGTGCCAGCAGCCCCCGGGGTGCGGATTCCTACGAGCAGTACTTC,CASSPRGADSYEQYF
-,TRBV21-1,TRBJ1-5,-,TGTGCCAGCAGCCTCTACCAGTGGGAGCCCCAGCATTTT,CASSLYQWEPQHF
few,TRBV6-6,TRBJ2-3,TRBD1,TGTGCCAGCAGTTACGATGGACAGGTCGGCACAGATACGCAGTATTTT,CASSYDGQVGTDTQYF
few,TRBV18,TRBJ1-2,-,TGTGCCAGCTCACCCGGTCAGCCGAGGAGCTATGGCTACACCTTC,CASSPGQPRSYGYTF
many,TRBV12-3/TRBV12-4,TRBJ1-1,TRBD1,TGTGCCAGCAGCCACGGACAGGTTTTCACTGAAGCTTTCTTT,CASSHGQVFTEAFF
few,TRBV12-5,TRBJ2-7,-,TGTGCTAGTGGTTTGACCAAGGACAAGATAAAACCCTACGAGCAGTACTTC,CASGLTKDKIKPYEQYF
few,TRBV12-3/TRBV12-4,TRBJ2-5,-,TGTGCCAGCAAGGAGCAAGAGACCCAGTACTTC,CASKEQETQYF